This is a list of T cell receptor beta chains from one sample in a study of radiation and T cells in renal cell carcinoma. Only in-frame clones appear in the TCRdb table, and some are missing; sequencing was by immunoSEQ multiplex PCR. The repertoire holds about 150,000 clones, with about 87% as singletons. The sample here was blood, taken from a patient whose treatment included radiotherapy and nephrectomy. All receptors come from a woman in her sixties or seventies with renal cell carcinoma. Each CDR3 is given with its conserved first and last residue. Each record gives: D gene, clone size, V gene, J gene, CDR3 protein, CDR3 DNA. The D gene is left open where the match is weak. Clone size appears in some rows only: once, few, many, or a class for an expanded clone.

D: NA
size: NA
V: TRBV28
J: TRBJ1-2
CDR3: CASRTDDYGYTF
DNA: TGTGCCAGCAGGACTGATGACTATGGCTACACCTTC

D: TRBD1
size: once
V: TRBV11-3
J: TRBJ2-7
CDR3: CASSLDGQGPYEQYF
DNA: TGTGCCAGCAGCTTAGACGGACAGGGGCCCTACGAGCAGTACTTC

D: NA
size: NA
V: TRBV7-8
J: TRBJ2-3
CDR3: CASSSPYWTSRGTDTQYF
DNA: TGTGCCAGCAGCTCCCCATACTGGACATCCAGAGGCACAGATACGCAGTATTTT

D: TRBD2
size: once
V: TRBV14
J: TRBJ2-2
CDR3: CASSQGGGYTGELFF
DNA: TGTGCCAGCAGCCAAGGCGGGGGGTACACCGGGGAGCTGTTTTTT

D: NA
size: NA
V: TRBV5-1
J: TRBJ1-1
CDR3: CASSLDGAGTEAFF
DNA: TGCGCCAGCAGCTTGGACGGGGCGGGCACTGAAGCTTTCTTT

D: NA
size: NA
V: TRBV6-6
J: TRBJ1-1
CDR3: CASSYSIRMDTEAFF
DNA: TGTGCCAGCAGTTACTCGATTAGGATGGACACTGAAGCTTTCTTT

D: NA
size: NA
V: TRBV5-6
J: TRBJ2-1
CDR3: CASSLGSKLGQFF
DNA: TGTGCCAGCAGCTTGGGCTCCAAACTTGGGCAGTTCTTC

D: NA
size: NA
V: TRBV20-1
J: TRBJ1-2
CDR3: CSAPLYGYTF
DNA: TGCAGTGCTCCCCTCTATGGCTACACCTTC

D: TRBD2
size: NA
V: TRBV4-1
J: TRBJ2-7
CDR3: CASSQVGNSGAYEQYF
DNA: TGCGCCAGCAGCCAAGTAGGTAATAGCGGGGCCTACGAGCAGTACTTC

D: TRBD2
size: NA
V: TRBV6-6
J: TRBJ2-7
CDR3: CASSYRAGGHEQYF
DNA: TGTGCCAGCAGTTACAGGGCGGGGGGCCACGAGCAGTACTTC

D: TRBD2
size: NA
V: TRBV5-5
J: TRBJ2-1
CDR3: CASSWEGLAGNEQFF
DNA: TGTGCCAGCAGCTGGGAGGGGCTAGCGGGGAATGAGCAGTTCTTC

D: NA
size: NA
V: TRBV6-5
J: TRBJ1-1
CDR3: CASSLGRRNTEAFF
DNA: TGTGCCAGCAGCCTTGGACGGCGGAACACTGAAGCTTTCTTT

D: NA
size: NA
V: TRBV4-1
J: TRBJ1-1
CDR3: CASSQVGRNRNTEAFF
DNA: TGCGCCAGCAGCCAAGTAGGAAGAAACCGAAACACTGAAGCTTTCTTT

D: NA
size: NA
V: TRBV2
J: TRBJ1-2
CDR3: CASSEEGSTTWNGYTF
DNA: TGTGCCAGCAGTGAAGAGGGGTCCACAACTTGGAATGGCTACACCTTC

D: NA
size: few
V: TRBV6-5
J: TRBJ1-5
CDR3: CASSYGGDNNQPQHF
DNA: TGTGCCAGCAGTTACGGAGGGGACAACAATCAGCCCCAGCATTTT

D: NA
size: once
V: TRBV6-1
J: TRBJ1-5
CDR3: CASSGNQPQHF
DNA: TGTGCCAGCAGTGGTAATCAGCCCCAGCATTTT

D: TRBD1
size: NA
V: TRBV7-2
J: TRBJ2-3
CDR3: CASSHRGSDTQYF
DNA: TGTGCCAGCAGCCACAGGGGTAGTGATACGCAGTATTTT

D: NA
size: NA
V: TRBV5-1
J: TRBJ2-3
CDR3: CASSQHGDTQYF
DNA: TGCGCCAGCAGCCAACATGGGGATACGCAGTATTTT

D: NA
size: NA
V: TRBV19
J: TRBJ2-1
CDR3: CASSTGPYNEQFF
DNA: TGTGCCAGTAGTACGGGACCCTACAATGAGCAGTTCTTC

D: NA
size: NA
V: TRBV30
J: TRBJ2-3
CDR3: CASDKNTDTQYF
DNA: TGTGCCTCGGACAAGAACACAGATACGCAGTATTTT

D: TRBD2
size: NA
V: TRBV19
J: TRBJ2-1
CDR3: CASSLLVAGGLNEQFF
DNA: TGTGCCAGTAGCCTACTAGTAGCGGGGGGACTCAATGAGCAGTTCTTC

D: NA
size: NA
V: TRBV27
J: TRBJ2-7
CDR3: CASSLSVSPSSYEQYF
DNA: TGTGCCAGCAGTTTAAGTGTCAGCCCAAGCTCCTACGAGCAGTACTTC

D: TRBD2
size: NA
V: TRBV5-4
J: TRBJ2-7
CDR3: CASSTSSGSYEQYF
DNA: TGTGCCAGCAGCACTTCTAGCGGCTCCTACGAGCAGTACTTC

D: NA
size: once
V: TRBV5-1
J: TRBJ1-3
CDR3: CASSWSSGNTIYF
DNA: TGCGCCAGCAGCTGGAGCTCTGGAAACACCATATATTTT

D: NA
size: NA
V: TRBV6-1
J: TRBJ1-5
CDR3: CASSGRQPVKNQPQHF
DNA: TGTGCCAGCAGTGGAAGACAGCCTGTTAAAAATCAGCCCCAGCATTTT

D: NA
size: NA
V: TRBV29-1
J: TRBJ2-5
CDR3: CSVESWKQQETQYF
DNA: TGCAGCGTTGAATCCTGGAAGCAGCAAGAGACCCAGTACTTC

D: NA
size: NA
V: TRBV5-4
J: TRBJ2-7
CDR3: CASSLRDDLLEQYF
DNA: TGTGCCAGCAGCTTGCGGGACGACCTCCTCGAGCAGTACTTC

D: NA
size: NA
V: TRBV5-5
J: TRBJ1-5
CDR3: CASSLNGNSNQPQHF
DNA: TGTGCCAGCAGCTTAAACGGGAATAGCAATCAGCCCCAGCATTTT

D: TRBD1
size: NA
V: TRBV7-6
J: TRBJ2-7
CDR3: CASSSRGLTGEQYF
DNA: TGTGCCAGCAGCTCCAGGGGGCTAACTGGCGAGCAGTACTTC

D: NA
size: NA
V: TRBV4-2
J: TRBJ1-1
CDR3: CASSQGLQVSVKAFF
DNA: TGTGCCAGCAGCCAAGGTTTGCAGGTCTCGGTTAAAGCTTTCTTT

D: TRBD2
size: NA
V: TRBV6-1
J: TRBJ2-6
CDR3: CASSGLAGGLGANVLTF
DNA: TGTGCCAGCAGTGGACTAGCGGGGGGGCTTGGGGCCAACGTCCTGACTTTC

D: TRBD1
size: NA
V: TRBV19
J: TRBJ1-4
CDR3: CASSIQGATNEKLFF
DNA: TGTGCCAGTAGTATACAGGGGGCAACTAATGAAAAACTGTTTTTT

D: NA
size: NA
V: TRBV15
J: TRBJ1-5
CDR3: CATSREQGSNQPQHF
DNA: TGTGCCACCAGCAGAGAACAGGGTAGCAATCAGCCCCAGCATTTT

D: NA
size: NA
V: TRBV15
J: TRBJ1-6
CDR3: CATSFRTGGDSPLHF
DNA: TGTGCCACCAGCTTTCGGACCGGCGGAGATTCACCCCTCCACTTT